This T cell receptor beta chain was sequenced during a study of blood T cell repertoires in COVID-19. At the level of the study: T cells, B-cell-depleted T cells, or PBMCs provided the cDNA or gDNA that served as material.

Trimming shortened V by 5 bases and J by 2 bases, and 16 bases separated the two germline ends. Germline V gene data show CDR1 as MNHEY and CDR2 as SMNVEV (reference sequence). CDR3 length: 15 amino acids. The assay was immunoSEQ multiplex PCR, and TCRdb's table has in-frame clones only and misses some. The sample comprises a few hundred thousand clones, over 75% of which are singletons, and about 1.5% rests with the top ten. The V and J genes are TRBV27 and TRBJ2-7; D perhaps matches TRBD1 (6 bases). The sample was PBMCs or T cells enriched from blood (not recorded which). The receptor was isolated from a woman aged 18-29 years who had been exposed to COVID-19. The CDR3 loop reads CASSITGWGPYEQYF. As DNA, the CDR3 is TGTGCCAGCAGTATTACAGGGTGGGGACCCTACGAGCAGTACTTC.